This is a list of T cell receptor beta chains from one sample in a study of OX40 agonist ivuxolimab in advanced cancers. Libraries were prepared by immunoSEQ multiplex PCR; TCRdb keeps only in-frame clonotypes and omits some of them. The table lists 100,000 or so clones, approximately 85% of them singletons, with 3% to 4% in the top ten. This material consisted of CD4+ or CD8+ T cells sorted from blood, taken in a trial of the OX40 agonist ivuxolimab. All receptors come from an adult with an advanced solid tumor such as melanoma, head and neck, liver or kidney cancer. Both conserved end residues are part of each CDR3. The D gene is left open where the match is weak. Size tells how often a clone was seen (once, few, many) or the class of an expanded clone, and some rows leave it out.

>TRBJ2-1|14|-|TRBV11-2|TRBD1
TGTGCCAGCAGCATCCCGGGACAGGGTAATGAGCAGTTCTTC
CASSIPGQGNEQFF
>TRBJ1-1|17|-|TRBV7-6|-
TGTGCCAGCAGCAGGCGGTTACAGGGCCTGACGAACACTGAAGCTTTCTTT
CASSRRLQGLTNTEAFF
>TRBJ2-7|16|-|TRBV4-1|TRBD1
TGCGCCAGCAGCCAAGTCCCAGGGGGCGGCGGATACGAGCAGTACTTC
CASSQVPGGGGYEQYF
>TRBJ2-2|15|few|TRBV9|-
TGTGCCAGCAGCGTAGGCCTAGGTGCGGGCGGGGAGCTGTTTTTT
CASSVGLGAGGELFF
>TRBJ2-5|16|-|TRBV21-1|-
TGTGCCAGCATCCCCCGATTGGGGGACGACGGCGAGACCCAGTACTTC
CASIPRLGDDGETQYF
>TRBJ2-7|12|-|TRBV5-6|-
TGTGCCAGCGCTCAGGGGAGGTACGAGCAGTACTTC
CASAQGRYEQYF
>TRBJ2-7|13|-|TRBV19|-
TGTGCCAGTAGTATTGGGGGAGCCAACGAGCAGTACTTC
CASSIGGANEQYF
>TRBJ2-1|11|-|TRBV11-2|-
TGTGCCAGCACTTACAGAAATGAGCAGTTCTTC
CASTYRNEQFF
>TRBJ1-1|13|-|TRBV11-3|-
TGTGCCAGCAGCTTAGAGGGGGGGCGCAGAGCTTTCTTT
CASSLEGGRRAFF
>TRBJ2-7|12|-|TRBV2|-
TGTGCCAGCTCCTTCCACTCCTACGAGCAGTACTTC
CASSFHSYEQYF
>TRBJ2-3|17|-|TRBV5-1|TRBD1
TGCGCCAGCAGGAAAGGACAGGGGGCGCGGGCCCCAGATACGCAGTATTTT
CASRKGQGARAPDTQYF
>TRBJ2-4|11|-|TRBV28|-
TGTGCCAGCAGTTTAGGGGGGTTTCAGTACTTC
CASSLGGFQYF
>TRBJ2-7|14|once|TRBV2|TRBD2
TGTGCCAGCAGTGAAGAGCGGGAGGCCCACGAGCAGTACTTC
CASSEEREAHEQYF
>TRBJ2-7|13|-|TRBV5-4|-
TGTGCCAGCAGCTCGACAGTGAACTACGAGCAGTACTTC
CASSSTVNYEQYF
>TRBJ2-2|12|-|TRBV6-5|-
TGTGCCAGCAGTCCGGGTGACGGGGAGCTGTTTTTT
CASSPGDGELFF
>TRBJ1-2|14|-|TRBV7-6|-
TGTGCCAGCAGCTTAGAACCGGGGAACTATGGCTACACCTTC
CASSLEPGNYGYTF
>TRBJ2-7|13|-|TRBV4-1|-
TGCGCCAGCAGCCAGTGGGAGTCCTACGAGCAGTACTTC
CASSQWESYEQYF
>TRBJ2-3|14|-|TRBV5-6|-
TGTGCCAGCAGCGTTCCGGACCAAACAGATACGCAGTATTTT
CASSVPDQTDTQYF
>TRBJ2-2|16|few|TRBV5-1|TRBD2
TGCGCCAGCAGCCCAGGCCTAGCGGGAGTAACCGGGGAGCTGTTTTTT
CASSPGLAGVTGELFF
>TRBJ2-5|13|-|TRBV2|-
TGTGCCAGCAGTGTAGGAGGGCGGGAGACCCAGTACTTC
CASSVGGRETQYF
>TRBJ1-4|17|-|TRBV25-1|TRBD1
TGTGCCAGCAGTGGAATTGCCCTCGGACAGGGGTCTGAAAAACTGTTTTTT
CASSGIALGQGSEKLFF
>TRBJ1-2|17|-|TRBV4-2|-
TGTGCCAGCAGCCCCTACAAGAGGGTCCTCTTTCAGGATGGCTACACCTTC
CASSPYKRVLFQDGYTF
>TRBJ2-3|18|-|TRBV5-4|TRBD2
TGTGCCAGCAGCTTGGGGGCTAGCGGGAGGCCTAACACAGATACGCAGTATTTT
CASSLGASGRPNTDTQYF
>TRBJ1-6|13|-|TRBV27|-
TGTGCCAGCAGTCGCAAAGGCAATTCACCCCTCCACTTT
CASSRKGNSPLHF
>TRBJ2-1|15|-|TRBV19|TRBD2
TGTGCCAGTAGTATAGGTGGGACTAGTAGAAATGAGCAGTTCTTC
CASSIGGTSRNEQFF
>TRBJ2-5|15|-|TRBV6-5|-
TGTGCCAGCAGTAAAAACATAGCGGTCAAAGAGACCCAGTACTTC
CASSKNIAVKETQYF
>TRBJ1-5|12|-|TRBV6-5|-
TGTGCCAGCATCTCCGGAGCCGGGCCCCAGCATTTT
CASISGAGPQHF
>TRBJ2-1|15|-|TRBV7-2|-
TGTGCCAGCAGCTTAGGACTACTACAATACAATGAGCAGTTCTTC
CASSLGLLQYNEQFF
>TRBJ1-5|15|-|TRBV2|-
TGTGCCAGCAGTGGAAGTGAGGGTACTTACCAGCCCCAGCATTTT
CASSGSEGTYQPQHF
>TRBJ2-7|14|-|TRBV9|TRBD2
TGTGCCAGCAGCGTAGGCGGGGGACCCTACGAGCAGTACTTC
CASSVGGGPYEQYF
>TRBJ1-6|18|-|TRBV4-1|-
TGCGCCAGCAGCCAAGCCCCGGGCGGGGGACCTCGGAATTCACCCCTCCACTTT
CASSQAPGGGPRNSPLHF
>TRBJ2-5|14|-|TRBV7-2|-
TGTGCCAGCAGCTTAGCCGGACTTGCAGAGACCCAGTACTTC
CASSLAGLAETQYF
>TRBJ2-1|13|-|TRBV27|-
TGTGCCAGCAGGTCGGGACGAGGGAATGAGCAGTTCTTC
CASRSGRGNEQFF
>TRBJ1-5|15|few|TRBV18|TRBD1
TGTGCCAGCTCACCTGACAGGGAGGGCAATCAGCCCCAGCATTTT
CASSPDREGNQPQHF
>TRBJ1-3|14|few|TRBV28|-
TGTGCCAGTTACCCGGGTAGCTCTGGAAACACCATATATTTT
CASYPGSSGNTIYF
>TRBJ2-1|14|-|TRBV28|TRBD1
TGTGCCAGCAGTTTTGGGACAGAATACAATGAGCAGTTCTTC
CASSFGTEYNEQFF
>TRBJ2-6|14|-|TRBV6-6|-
TGTGCCAGCGTCTCCCAGGCTGGGGCCAACGTCCTGACTTTC
CASVSQAGANVLTF
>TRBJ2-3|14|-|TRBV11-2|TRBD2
TGTGCCAGCACCCTGGGGGGGGTTTTAGATACGCAGTATTTT
CASTLGGVLDTQYF
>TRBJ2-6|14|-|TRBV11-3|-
TGTGCCAGCAGCCCGAGCCTTGGGGCCAACGTCCTGACTTTC
CASSPSLGANVLTF
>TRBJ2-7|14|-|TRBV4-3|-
TGCGCCAGCAGCCAAGTGACTAGCTCCTACGAGCAGTACTTC
CASSQVTSSYEQYF
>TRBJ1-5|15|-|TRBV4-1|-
TGCGCCAGCAGCCAAGTTGATAGGGCGGGTCAGCCCCAGCATTTT
CASSQVDRAGQPQHF
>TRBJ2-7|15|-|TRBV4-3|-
TGCGCCAGCAGCCAAGATCTGGCAGATACCTACGAGCAGTACTTC
CASSQDLADTYEQYF
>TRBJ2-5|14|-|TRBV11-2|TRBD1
TGTGCCAGCAGCTCCGGGGACAGCTTAGATGAGCAGTACTTC
CASSSGDSLDEQYF